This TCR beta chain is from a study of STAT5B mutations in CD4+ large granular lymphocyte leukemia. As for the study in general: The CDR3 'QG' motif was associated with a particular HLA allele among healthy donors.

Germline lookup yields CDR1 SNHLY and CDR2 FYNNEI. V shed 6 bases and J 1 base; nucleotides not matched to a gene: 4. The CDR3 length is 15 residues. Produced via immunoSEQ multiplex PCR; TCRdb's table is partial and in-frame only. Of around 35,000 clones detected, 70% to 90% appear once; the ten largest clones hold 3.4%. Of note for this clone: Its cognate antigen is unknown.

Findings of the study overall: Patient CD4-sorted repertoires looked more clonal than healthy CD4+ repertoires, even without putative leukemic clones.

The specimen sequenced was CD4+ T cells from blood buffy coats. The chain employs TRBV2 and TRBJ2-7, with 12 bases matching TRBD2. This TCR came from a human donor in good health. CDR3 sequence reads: CASRLTSGGSYEQYF. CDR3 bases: TGTGCCAGCAGGTTGACTAGCGGGGGTTCCTACGAGCAGTACTTC.